These T cell receptor beta chains were read from a single sample in a study of neoadjuvant anti-PD-1 for oral cavity cancer. The table came from immunoSEQ multiplex PCR; TCRdb's copy has only in-frame clones and leaves some out. The sample contains some 71,000 clones, 65% to 85% of which appear only once. This material consisted of PBMCs, taken before nivolumab (anti-PD-1) treatment. All receptors come from a person aged 35-79 years with oral cavity squamous cell carcinoma. Each CDR3 is given with its conserved first and last residue. The D gene is left open where the match is weak. Not all rows give a size; the values are once, few, many and, for expanded clones, a class.

J: TRBJ2-7; size: NA; D: TRBD1; V: TRBV6-5; DNA: TGTGCCAGCAGTCCACAGGGGGCTGGTAGGGAGCAGTACTTC; CDR3: CASSPQGAGREQYF
J: TRBJ1-5; size: few; D: NA; V: TRBV19; DNA: TGTGCCAGTAGTATAGGGGCTGCGAATCAGCCCCAGCATTTT; CDR3: CASSIGAANQPQHF
J: TRBJ2-7; size: NA; D: TRBD2; V: TRBV29-1; DNA: TGCAGCGCTGTACTAGCGGGAGGTTACGAGCAGTACTTC; CDR3: CSAVLAGGYEQYF
J: TRBJ2-2; size: NA; D: TRBD2; V: TRBV7-7; DNA: TGTGCTAGCAGCCCCGGGGGGGGCACCGGGGAGCTGTTTTTT; CDR3: CASSPGGGTGELFF
J: TRBJ1-2; size: NA; D: NA; V: TRBV11-2; DNA: TGTGCCAGCAGCTTAGATATAAACCGCGCTGGCTACACCTTC; CDR3: CASSLDINRAGYTF
J: TRBJ1-6; size: NA; D: NA; V: TRBV30; DNA: TGTGCCTGGAGTACGGTAAAATCACCCCTCCACTTT; CDR3: CAWSTVKSPLHF
J: TRBJ1-4; size: once; D: TRBD1; V: TRBV6-1; DNA: TGTGCCAGCAGTCTAACGGGACAGGCGGGTGAAAAACTGTTTTTT; CDR3: CASSLTGQAGEKLFF
J: TRBJ1-1; size: medium-sized; D: NA; V: TRBV27; DNA: TGTGCCAGCAGTTTATCTTATATTACACCGATGAACACTGAAGCTTTCTTT; CDR3: CASSLSYITPMNTEAFF
J: TRBJ1-2; size: few; D: NA; V: TRBV28; DNA: TGTGCCAGCCGGATAGGGGTGAACTATGGCTACACCTTC; CDR3: CASRIGVNYGYTF
J: TRBJ2-1; size: NA; D: TRBD1; V: TRBV9; DNA: TGTGCCAGCAACGGACAGGGTTTATACAATGAGCAGTTCTTC; CDR3: CASNGQGLYNEQFF
J: TRBJ2-5; size: NA; D: NA; V: TRBV5-1; DNA: TGCGCCAGCAGCTTGGGTGGAATAAGATACGAGACCCAGTACTTC; CDR3: CASSLGGIRYETQYF
J: TRBJ2-3; size: NA; D: NA; V: TRBV4-2; DNA: TGTGCCAGCAGCCAAGCCCCCGGGGGAGCGCAGTATTTT; CDR3: CASSQAPGGAQYF
J: TRBJ1-1; size: NA; D: NA; V: TRBV29-1; DNA: TGCAGCGTTGAGACGGGGGCGCGCCGCACTGAAGCTTTCTTT; CDR3: CSVETGARRTEAFF
J: TRBJ1-2; size: NA; D: TRBD1; V: TRBV5-7; DNA: TGTGCCAGCAGCTTGTCCGGGACAGCCCAGCCTAACTATGGCTACACCTTC; CDR3: CASSLSGTAQPNYGYTF
J: TRBJ1-1; size: NA; D: NA; V: TRBV28; DNA: TGTGCCAGCTCCGGGACTCCAAACACTGAAGCTTTCTTT; CDR3: CASSGTPNTEAFF
J: TRBJ1-3; size: once; D: NA; V: TRBV25-1; DNA: TGTGCCAGCAGTGAAGGGGACATTGGAAACACCATATATTTT; CDR3: CASSEGDIGNTIYF
J: TRBJ1-6; size: few; D: NA; V: TRBV6-5; DNA: TGTGCCAGCAGTTACTCGAGGGCAGGGGATTCACCCCTCCACTTT; CDR3: CASSYSRAGDSPLHF